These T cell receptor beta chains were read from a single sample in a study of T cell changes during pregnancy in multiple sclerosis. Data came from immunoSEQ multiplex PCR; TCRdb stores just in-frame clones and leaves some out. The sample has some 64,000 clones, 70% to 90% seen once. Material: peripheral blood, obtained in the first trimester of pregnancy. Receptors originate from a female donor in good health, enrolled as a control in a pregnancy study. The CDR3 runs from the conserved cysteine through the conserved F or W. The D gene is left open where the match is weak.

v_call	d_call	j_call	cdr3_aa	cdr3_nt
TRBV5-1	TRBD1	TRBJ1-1	CASSLEQGSAFF	TGCGCCAGCAGCTTGGAACAGGGGAGCGCTTTCTTT
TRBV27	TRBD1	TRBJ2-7	CASSLDRAHEQYF	TGTGCCAGCAGTTTAGACAGGGCCCACGAGCAGTACTTC
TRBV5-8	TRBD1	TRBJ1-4	CASSPRDRRNEKLFF	TGTGCCAGCAGCCCGAGGGACAGGAGAAATGAAAAACTGTTTTTT
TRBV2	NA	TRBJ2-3	CASREKRASPITDTQYF	TGTGCCAGCAGAGAAAAACGGGCTAGCCCAATCACAGATACGCAGTATTTT
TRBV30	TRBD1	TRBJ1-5	CAWSKVARGKVGQPQHF	TGTGCCTGGAGTAAAGTGGCCAGGGGGAAAGTCGGTCAGCCCCAGCATTTT
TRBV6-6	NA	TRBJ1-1	CASSPSGLGDTEAFF	TGTGCCAGCAGTCCCTCCGGACTAGGGGACACTGAAGCTTTCTTT
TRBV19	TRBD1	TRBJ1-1	CASSIRDRGTEAFF	TGTGCCAGTAGTATTAGGGACAGGGGCACTGAAGCTTTCTTT
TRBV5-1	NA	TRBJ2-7	CASSADSRWGRYEQYF	TGCGCCAGCAGCGCTGACAGTAGGTGGGGTAGGTACGAGCAGTACTTC
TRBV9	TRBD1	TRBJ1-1	CASSEDRGGTEAFF	TGTGCCAGCAGCGAGGACAGGGGGGGCACTGAAGCTTTCTTT
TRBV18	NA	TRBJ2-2	CASPVEGALSGNTGELFF	TGTGCCAGCCCCGTCGAGGGGGCGCTTAGCGGGAACACCGGGGAGCTGTTTTTT
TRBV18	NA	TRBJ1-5	CASSGGRGNQPQHF	TGTGCCAGCTCAGGGGGCAGGGGCAATCAGCCCCAGCATTTT